What follows describes a single TCR beta chain. Its antigen is unidentified. The CDR3 spans 13 residues. Trimming stripped 4 bases from V and 8 bases from J, with 15 bases between. Germline CDR1 is SGDLS and CDR2 is YYNGEE. The primer mix had 60 Vbeta and 13 Jbeta primers. Original analysis: Approximately 80 million unique TCR beta chains, around 11 million of them shared, were counted by a later analysis. Sequenced by immunoSEQ multiplex PCR; TCRdb stores in-frame clones only, minus some. Clone size and V and J calls were adopted from that table, with D and trimming inferred from the DNA. This table holds about 180,000 clones, roughly four fifths found once. The data are from a study of cytomegalovirus exposure and HLA in healthy donors. Study-wide results and limits: TCR beta V segments were, for the most part, productive about 87% or about 30% of the time in an earlier analysis.

This chain links TRBV9 with TRBJ1-2; D not resolved. The clonotype was recovered from a male donor in good health and CMV-seronegative. The sample comprised PBMCs. The CDR3: CASSPTPGNGYTF. DNA for the CDR3: TGTGCCAGCAGCCCGACTCCGGGGAACGGCTACACCTTC.